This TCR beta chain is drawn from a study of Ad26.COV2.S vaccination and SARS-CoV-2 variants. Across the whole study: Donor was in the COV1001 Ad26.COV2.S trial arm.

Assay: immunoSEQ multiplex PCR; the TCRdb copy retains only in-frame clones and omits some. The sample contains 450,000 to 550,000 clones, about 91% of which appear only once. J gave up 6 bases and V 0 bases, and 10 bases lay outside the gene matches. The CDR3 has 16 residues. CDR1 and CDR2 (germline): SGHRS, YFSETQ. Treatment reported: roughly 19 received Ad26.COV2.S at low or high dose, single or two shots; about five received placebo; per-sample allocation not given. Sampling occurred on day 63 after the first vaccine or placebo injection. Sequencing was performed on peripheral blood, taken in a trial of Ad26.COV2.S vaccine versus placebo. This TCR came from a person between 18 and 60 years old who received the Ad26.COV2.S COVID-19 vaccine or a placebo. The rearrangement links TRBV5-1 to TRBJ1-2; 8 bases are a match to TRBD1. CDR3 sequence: CASSLDYRGNYHGYTF. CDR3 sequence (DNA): TGCGCCAGCAGCTTGGATTACAGGGGGAATTACCATGGCTACACCTTC.